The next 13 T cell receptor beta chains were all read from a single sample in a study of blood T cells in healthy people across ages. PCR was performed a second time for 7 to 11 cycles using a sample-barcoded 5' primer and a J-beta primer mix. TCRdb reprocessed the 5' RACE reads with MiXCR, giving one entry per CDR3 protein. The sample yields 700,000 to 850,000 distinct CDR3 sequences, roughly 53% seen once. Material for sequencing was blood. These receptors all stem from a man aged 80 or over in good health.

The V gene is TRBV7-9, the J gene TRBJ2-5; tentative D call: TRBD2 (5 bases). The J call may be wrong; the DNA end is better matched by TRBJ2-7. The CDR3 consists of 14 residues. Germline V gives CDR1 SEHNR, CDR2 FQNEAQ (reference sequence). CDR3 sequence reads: CASSFPGEGCEQYF. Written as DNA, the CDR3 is TGTGCCAGCAGCTTTCCCGGGGAAGGGTGCGAGCAGTACTTC.

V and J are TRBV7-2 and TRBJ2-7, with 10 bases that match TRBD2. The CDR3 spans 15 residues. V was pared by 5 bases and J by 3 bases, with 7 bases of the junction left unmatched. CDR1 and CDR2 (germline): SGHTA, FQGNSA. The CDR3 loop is CASSVLAGYYYEQYF. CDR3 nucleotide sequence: TGTGCCAGCAGCGTACTAGCGGGATACTACTACGAGCAGTACTTC. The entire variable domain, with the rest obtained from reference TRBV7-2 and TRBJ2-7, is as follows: GAGVSQSPSNKVTEKGKDVELRCDPISGHTALYWYRQSLGQGLEFLIYFQGNSAPDKSGLPSDRFSAERTGGSVSTLTIQRTQQEDSAVYLCASSVLAGYYYEQYFGPGTRLTVT.

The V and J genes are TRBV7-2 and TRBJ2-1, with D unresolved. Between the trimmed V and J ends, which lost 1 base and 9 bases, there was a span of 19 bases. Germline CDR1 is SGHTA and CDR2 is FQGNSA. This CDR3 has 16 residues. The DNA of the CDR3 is TGTGCCAGCAGCTTAGAGCGCCCCCCTAATGGTGGTGAGCAGTTCTTC. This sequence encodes CASSLERPPNGGEQFF.

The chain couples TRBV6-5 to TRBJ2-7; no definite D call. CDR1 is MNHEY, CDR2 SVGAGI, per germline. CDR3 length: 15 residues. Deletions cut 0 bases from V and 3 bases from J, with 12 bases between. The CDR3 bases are TGTGCCAGCAGTTACTCGCCGATGAACCGCTACGAGCAGTACTTC. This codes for CASSYSPMNRYEQYF.

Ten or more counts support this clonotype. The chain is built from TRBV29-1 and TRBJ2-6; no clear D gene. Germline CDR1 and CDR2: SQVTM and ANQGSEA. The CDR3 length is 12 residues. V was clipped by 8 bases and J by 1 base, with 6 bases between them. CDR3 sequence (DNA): TGCAGCTTTCAATCTGGGGCCAACGTCCTGACTTTC. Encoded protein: CSFQSGANVLTF.

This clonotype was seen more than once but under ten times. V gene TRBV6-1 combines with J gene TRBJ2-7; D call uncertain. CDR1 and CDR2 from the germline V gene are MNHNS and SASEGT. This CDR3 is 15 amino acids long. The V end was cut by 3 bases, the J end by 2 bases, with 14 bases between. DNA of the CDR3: TGTGCCAGCAGTGAGCAGTCCGACCCACCCTACGAGCAGTACTTC. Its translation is CASSEQSDPPYEQYF.

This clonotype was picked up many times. CDR3 residues: CASSNSGRDTDTQYF. CDR3 nucleotides: TGTGCCAGCAGCAATAGCGGGAGGGACACAGATACGCAGTATTTT. This chain connects TRBV7-2 to TRBJ2-3; TRBD2 agrees at 11 bases. V lost 5 bases to trimming and J lost 2 bases; unmatched junction nucleotides: 3. The CDR3 contains 15 residues. CDR1 is SGHTA and CDR2 is FQGNSA in the germline V gene.

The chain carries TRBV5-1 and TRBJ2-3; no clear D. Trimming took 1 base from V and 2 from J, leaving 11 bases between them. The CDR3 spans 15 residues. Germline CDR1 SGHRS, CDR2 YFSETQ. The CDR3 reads CASSLQGLDTDTQYF. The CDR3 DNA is TGCGCCAGCAGCTTGCAAGGCCTTGACACAGATACGCAGTATTTT.

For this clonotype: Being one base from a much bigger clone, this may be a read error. The CDR3 nucleotides are TGTGCCATCAGGGATTCGGACCTCTACAATGAGCAGTTCTTC. The encoded protein is CAIRDSDLYNEQFF. This rearrangement joins TRBV10-3 to TRBJ2-1; D gene uncertain. The CDR3 is 14 residues long. The germline V and J ends were trimmed by 6 bases and 3 bases, with 12 bases remaining between them. Germline V gene sequence: CDR1 ENHRY, CDR2 SYGVKD.

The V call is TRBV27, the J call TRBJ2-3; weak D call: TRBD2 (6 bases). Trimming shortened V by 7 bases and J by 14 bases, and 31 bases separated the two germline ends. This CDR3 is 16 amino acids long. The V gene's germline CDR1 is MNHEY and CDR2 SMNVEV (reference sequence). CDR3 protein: CASTFTKAGLHRYAYF. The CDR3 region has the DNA TGTGCCAGCACCTTTACCAAGGCGGGGTTGCACAGATACGCGTATTTT.

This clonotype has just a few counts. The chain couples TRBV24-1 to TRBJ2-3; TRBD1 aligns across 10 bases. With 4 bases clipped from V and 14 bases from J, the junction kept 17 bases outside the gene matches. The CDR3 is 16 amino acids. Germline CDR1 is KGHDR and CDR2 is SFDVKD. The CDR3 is CATSDGTGALHRYAYF. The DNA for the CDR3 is TGTGCCACCAGTGACGGGACAGGGGCCCTGCACAGATACGCGTATTTT.

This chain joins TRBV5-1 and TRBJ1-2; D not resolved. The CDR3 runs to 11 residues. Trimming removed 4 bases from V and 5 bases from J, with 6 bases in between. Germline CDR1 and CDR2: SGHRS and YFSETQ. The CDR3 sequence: CASSMEYGYTF. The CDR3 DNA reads TGCGCCAGCAGCATGGAGTATGGCTACACCTTC.

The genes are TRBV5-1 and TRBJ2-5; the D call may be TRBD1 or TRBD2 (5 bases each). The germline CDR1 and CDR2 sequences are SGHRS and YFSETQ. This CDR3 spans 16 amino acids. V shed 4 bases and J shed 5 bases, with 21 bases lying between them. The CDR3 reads CASSLGGIGTRETQYF. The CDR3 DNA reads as TGCGCCAGCAGCCTAGGTGGGATAGGGACCAGGGAGACCCAGTACTTC.